This TCR beta chain was observed in a study of siplizumab effects on memory and regulatory T cells. Trimming shortened V by 4 bases and J by 0 bases, and 11 bases separated the two germline ends. The CDR3 consists of 15 residues. The V gene's germline CDR1 is SGHNT and CDR2 YYREEE (reference sequence). Concerning this clone: Its antigen is as yet unknown.

The data were produced by immunoSEQ multiplex PCR, yet TCRdb's version contains in-frame clones alone and is incomplete. The sample shows some 53,000 clones, 95% to 97% of them seen only once. Study-wide points: Naive T cell populations appeared to exhibit greater diversity than memory cells and appeared to be major alloresponse contributors. Most proliferating CD4+ or CD8+ clones, roughly 75-95%, had no naive or memory assignment.

The J gene is TRBJ2-4, the V gene TRBV5-4; tentative D call: TRBD2 (6 bases). The sample taken for sequencing was naive CD4+ T cells sorted from blood. The origin of this receptor is a human donor in good health. Written as DNA, the CDR3 is TGTGCCAGCAGCGAGGGACTTATAGCCAAAAACATTCAGTACTTC. Its protein is CASSEGLIAKNIQYF. Full variable domain (rest looked up from reference TRBV5-4 and TRBJ2-4): ETGVTQSPTHLIKTRGQQVTLRCSSQSGHNTVSWYQQALGQGPQFIFQYYREEENGRGNFPPRFSGLQFPNYSSELNVNALELDDSALYLCASSEGLIAKNIQYFGAGTRLSVL.